This TCR beta chain was sequenced during a study of metastatic and nonmetastatic thyroid tumors. Study context: Repertoires were compared across blood and tumor or nodule tissue from malignant and benign thyroid patients.

Patients underwent thyroid surgery, and none had received any treatment before it. V lost 4 bases to trimming and J lost 5 bases, with 12 bases between them. Germline lookup yields CDR1 DFQATT and CDR2 SNEGSKA (reference sequence). This CDR3 has 12 amino acids. Broader study findings: Versus benign nodules, malignant thyroid tumors reportedly had significantly higher TCR beta diversity, in blood and tumor.

Ten or more counts support this clone. Antigen unknown. Original methodology: To classify distant metastasis in papillary thyroid cancer, a model was built from CDR3 differences across clinicopathological groups. From the PCR reads, TCRdb re-called clones with MiXCR. TCRdb assigned the V and J calls; the authors' analysis was not used. Among tens of thousands of clones listed, roughly 15% were seen once. Specimen: blood. This receptor was taken from a female donor with papillary thyroid cancer or a benign thyroid nodule (not recorded which). Some clones in this sample may be carry-over from other donors' samples. The chain uses TRBV20-1 and TRBJ2-7, with a weak D call TRBD2 (6 bases). CDR3 loop: CSATPDYDEQYF. The CDR3, as DNA: TGCAGTGCTACGCCGGACTATGACGAGCAGTACTTC.